This TCR beta chain was recovered during a study of control samples from healthy donors and cancer patients. In this sample, this clone turned up once. Only in-frame clones appear in the TCRdb table, and some are missing; sequencing was by immunoSEQ multiplex PCR. The sample includes around 71,000 clones, 90% of them seen just once. Germline CDR1 and CDR2: MNHNS and SASEGT. Losses at the gene ends were 4 bases for V and 7 bases for J; bases not matched to a gene: 8. There are 17 residues in the CDR3. The rearrangement joins TRBV6-1 to TRBJ2-2, with 14 positions matching TRBD2. Material: PBMCs. This TCR was sampled from a woman aged 50 to 60 with colorectal cancer. CDR3 sequence (DNA): TGTGCCAGCAGTGCGGAATGGGGACTAGCGGGAGTCGGGGAGCTGTTTTTT. The encoded protein is CASSAEWGLAGVGELFF.